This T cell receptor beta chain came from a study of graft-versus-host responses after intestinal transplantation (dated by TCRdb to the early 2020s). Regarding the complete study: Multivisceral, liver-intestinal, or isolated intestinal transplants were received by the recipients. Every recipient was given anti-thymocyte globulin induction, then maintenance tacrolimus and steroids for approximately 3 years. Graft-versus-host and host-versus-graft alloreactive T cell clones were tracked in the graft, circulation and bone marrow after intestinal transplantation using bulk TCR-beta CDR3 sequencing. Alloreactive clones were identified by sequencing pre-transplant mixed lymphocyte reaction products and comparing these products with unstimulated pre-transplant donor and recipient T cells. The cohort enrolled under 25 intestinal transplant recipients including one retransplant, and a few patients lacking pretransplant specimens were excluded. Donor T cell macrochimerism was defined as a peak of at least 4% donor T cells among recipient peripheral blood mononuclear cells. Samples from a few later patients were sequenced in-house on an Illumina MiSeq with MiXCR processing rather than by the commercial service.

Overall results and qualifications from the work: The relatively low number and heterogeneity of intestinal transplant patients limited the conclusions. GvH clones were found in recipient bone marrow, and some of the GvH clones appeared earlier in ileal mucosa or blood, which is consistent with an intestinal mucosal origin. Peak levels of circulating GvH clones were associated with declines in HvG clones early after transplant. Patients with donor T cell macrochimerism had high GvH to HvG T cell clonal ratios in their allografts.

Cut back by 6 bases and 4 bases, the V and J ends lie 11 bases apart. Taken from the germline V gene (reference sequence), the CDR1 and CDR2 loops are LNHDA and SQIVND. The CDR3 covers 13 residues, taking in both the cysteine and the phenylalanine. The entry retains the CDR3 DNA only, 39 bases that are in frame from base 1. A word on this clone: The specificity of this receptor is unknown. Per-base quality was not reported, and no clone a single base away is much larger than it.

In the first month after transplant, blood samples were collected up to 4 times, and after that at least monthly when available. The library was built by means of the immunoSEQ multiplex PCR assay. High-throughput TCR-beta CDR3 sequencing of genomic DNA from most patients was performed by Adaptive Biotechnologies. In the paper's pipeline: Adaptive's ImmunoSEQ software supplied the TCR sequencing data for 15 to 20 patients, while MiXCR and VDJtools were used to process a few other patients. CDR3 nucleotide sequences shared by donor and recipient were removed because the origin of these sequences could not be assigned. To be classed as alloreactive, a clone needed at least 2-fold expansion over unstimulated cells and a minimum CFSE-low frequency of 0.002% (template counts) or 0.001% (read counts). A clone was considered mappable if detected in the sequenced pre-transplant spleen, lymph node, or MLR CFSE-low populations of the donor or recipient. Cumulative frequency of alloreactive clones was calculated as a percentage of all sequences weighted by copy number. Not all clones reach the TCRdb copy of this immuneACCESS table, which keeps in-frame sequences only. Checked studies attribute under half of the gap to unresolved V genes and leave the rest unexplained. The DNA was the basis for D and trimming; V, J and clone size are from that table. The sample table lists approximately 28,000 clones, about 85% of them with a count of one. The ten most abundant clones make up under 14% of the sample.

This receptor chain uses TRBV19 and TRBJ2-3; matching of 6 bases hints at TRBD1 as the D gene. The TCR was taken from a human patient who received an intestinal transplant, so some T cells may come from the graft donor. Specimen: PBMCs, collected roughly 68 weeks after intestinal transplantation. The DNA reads TGTGCCAGTAGCGCCCACAGGGCAGATACGCAGTATTTT. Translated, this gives CASSAHRADTQYF.